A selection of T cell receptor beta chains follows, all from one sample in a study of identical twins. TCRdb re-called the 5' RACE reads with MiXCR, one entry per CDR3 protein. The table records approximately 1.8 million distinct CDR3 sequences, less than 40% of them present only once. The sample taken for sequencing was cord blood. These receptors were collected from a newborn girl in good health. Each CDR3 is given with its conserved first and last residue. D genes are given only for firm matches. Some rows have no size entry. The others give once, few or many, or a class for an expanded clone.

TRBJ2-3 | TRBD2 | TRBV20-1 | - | CSARDPSGGGNTQYF | TGCAGTGCTAGGGATCCTAGCGGGGGAGGGAATACGCAGTATTTT
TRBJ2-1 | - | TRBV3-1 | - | CASSPISGGSYNEQFF | TGTGCCAGCAGCCCTATCTCCGGGGGCTCCTACAATGAGCAGTTCTTC
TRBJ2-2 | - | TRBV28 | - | CASSLWGGGGPGELFF | TGTGCCAGCAGTTTATGGGGTGGAGGGGGCCCCGGGGAGCTGTTTTTT
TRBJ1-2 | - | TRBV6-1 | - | CASKKSGARGYGYTF | TGTGCCAGCAAAAAGTCGGGAGCGAGGGGGTATGGCTACACCTTC
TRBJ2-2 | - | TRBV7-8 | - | CASRNRDPGELFF | TGTGCCAGCAGAAACAGGGACCCCGGGGAGCTGTTTTTT
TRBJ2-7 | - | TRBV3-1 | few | CASSQEGTLLYNEQYF | TGTGCCAGCAGCCAAGAGGGCACGCTCCTTTACAATGAGCAGTACTTC
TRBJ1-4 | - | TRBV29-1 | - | CSVDEPDTNEKLFF | TGCAGCGTTGATGAGCCCGATACTAATGAAAAACTGTTTTTT
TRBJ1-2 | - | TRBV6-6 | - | CASSYSSTGGYTF | TGTGCCAGCAGTTACTCGAGTACTGGTGGCTACACCTTC
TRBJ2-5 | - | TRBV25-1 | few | CASSRLRETQYF | TGTGCCAGTAGCCGACTTCGGGAGACCCAGTACTTC
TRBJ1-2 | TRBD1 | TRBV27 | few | CASSFHSDRGYGYTF | TGTGCCAGCAGTTTCCATTCGGACAGGGGATATGGCTACACCTTC
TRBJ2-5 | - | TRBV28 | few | CASSLPFQETQYF | TGTGCCAGCAGCCTCCCTTTCCAAGAGACCCAGTACTTC
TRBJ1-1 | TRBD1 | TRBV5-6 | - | CASSFMTGANTEAFF | TGTGCCAGCAGCTTCATGACAGGGGCGAACACTGAAGCTTTCTTT
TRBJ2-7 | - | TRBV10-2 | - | CASSELAPYNEQYF | TGCGCCAGCAGTGAGCTAGCGCCCTACAATGAGCAGTACTTC
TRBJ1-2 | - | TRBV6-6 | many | CASSYSSPQGNYGYTF | TGTGCCAGCAGTTACTCGAGCCCCCAGGGTAACTATGGCTACACCTTC
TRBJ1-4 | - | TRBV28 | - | CASSFGGAGNEKLFF | TGTGCCAGCAGTTTTGGGGGGGCCGGTAATGAAAAACTGTTTTTT
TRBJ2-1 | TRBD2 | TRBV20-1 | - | CSARDSGGAGSNEQFF | TGCAGTGCTAGAGATAGCGGGGGGGCCGGGAGTAATGAGCAGTTCTTC
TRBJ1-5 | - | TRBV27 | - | CASSLSGFRSNQPQHF | TGTGCCAGCAGTTTATCAGGGTTTAGGAGCAATCAGCCCCAGCATTTT
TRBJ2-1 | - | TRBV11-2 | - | CASSNYRVPYDEQFF | TGTGCCAGCAGCAACTACAGGGTTCCATACGATGAGCAGTTCTTC
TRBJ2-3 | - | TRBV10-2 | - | CASTARRVVPDTQYF | TGCGCCAGCACTGCTAGGCGCGTTGTTCCAGATACGCAGTATTTT
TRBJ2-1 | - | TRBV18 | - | CASCRDRLYNEQFF | TGTGCCAGCTGCCGGGACCGCCTCTACAATGAGCAGTTCTTC
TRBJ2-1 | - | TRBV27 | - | CASSLDLGPAYNEQFF | TGTGCCAGCAGTTTAGACCTGGGACCAGCCTACAATGAGCAGTTCTTC
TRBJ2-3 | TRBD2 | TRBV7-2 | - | CASSITSGQGTDTQYF | TGTGCCAGCAGCATAACTAGCGGCCAGGGCACAGATACGCAGTATTTT
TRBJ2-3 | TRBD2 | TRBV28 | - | CASTSPAGGEDTQYF | TGTGCCAGCACCTCACCAGCGGGAGGTGAAGATACGCAGTATTTT
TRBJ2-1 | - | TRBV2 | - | CASSPDFESVNEQFF | TGTGCCAGCAGCCCCGATTTTGAGTCCGTGAATGAGCAGTTCTTC
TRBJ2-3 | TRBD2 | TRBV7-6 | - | CASSFRLAGGDTQYF | TGTGCCAGCAGCTTTAGGCTAGCGGGAGGAGATACGCAGTATTTT
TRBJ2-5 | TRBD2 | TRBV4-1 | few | CASSQATSGQETQYF | TGCGCCAGCAGCCAAGCGACTAGCGGACAAGAGACCCAGTACTTC
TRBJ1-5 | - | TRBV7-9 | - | CASSLVGADQPQHF | TGTGCCAGCAGCTTAGTAGGGGCCGATCAGCCCCAGCATTTT
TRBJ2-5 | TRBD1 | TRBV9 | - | CASSGGQGLQETQYF | TGTGCCAGCAGCGGGGGACAGGGACTCCAAGAGACCCAGTACTTC
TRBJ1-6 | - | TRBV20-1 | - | CSAGEWGAVSPLHF | TGCAGTGCCGGAGAATGGGGGGCTGTCTCACCCCTCCACTTT
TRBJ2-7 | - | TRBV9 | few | CASSVGQGTEQYF | TGTGCCAGCAGCGTAGGGCAGGGAACCGAGCAGTACTTC
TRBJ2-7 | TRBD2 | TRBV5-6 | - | CASSLVLAGDLSYEQYF | TGTGCCAGCAGCTTGGTTTTAGCGGGAGACCTCTCCTACGAGCAGTACTTC
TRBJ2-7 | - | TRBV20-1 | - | CSARGVYSYNEQYF | TGCAGTGCTAGAGGGGTCTACTCCTACAATGAGCAGTACTTC
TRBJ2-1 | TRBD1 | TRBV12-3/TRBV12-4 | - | CASSLDRGPKNEQFF | TGTGCCAGCAGCCTCGACAGGGGGCCCAAGAATGAGCAGTTCTTC
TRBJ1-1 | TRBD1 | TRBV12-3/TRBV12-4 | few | CASSYDRGRDIFTEAFF | TGTGCCAGCAGTTACGACAGGGGGCGGGATATATTCACTGAAGCTTTCTTT
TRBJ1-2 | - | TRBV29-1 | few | CSVKQRPYGYTF | TGCAGCGTGAAGCAGCGACCCTATGGCTACACCTTC
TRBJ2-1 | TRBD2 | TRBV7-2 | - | CASTLGGRGWSYNEQFF | TGTGCCAGCACTTTGGGCGGGCGGGGGTGGTCCTACAATGAGCAGTTCTTC
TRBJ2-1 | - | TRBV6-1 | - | CASSLTTKIEQFF | TGTGCCAGCAGCCTTACAACTAAAATTGAGCAGTTCTTC